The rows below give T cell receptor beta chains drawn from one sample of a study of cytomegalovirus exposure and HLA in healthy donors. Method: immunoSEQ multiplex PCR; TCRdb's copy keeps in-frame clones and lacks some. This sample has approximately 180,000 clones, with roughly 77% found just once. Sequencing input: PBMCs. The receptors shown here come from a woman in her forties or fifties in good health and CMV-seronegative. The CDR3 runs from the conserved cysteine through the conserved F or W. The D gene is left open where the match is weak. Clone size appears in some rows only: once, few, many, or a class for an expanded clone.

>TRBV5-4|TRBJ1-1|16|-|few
CASSLQKGRLNTEAFF
TGTGCCAGCAGCTTACAAAAGGGGCGCTTGAACACTGAAGCTTTCTTT
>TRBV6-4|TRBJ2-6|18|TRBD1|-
CASSEYPQGAAGPNVLTF
TGTGCCAGCAGTGAATACCCACAGGGGGCGGCTGGGCCCAACGTCCTGACTTTC
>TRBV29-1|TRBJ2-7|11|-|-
CSVRGGHEQYF
TGCAGCGTGAGGGGGGGCCACGAGCAGTACTTC
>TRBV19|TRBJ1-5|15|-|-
CASSPGGSWNQPQHF
TGTGCCAGTAGTCCCGGCGGGTCTTGGAATCAGCCCCAGCATTTT
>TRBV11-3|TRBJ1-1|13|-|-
CASSSNRVTEAFF
TGTGCCAGCAGCTCAAACAGGGTCACTGAAGCTTTCTTT
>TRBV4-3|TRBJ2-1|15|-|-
CASSQETGSYNEQFF
TGCGCCAGCAGCCAAGAGACGGGATCCTACAATGAGCAGTTCTTC
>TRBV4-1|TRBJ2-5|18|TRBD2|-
CASSQVWGTRGREETQYF
TGCGCCAGCAGCCAAGTCTGGGGGACTAGAGGTAGGGAAGAGACCCAGTACTTC
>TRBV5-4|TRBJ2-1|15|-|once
CASSLRGNHPNEQFF
TGTGCCAGCAGCTTGCGCGGGAATCACCCGAATGAGCAGTTCTTC
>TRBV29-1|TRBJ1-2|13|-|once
CSVSRDFGDGYTF
-
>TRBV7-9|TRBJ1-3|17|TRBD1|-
CATLGSRTGIGGNTIYF
TGTGCCACCCTAGGGTCCCGGACAGGGATAGGTGGAAACACCATATATTTT
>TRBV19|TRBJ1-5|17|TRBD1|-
CASNPPGQGFGNQPQHF
TGTGCCAGTAATCCTCCGGGACAGGGTTTTGGGAATCAGCCCCAGCATTTT
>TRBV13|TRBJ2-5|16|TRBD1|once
CASSSRTGAYQETQYF
TGTGCCAGCAGCTCCCGGACAGGGGCGTACCAAGAGACCCAGTACTTC
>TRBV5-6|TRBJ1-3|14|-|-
CASSLTTGGNTIYF
TGTGCCAGCAGCTTAACTACAGGGGGAAACACCATATATTTT
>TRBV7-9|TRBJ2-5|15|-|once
CASSLVRPSAETQYF
TGTGCCAGCAGCTTAGTCAGGCCTAGCGCTGAGACCCAGTACTTC
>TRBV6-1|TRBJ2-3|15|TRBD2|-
CASSQSGTYTDTQYF
TGTGCCAGCTCACAAAGCGGGACCTACACAGATACGCAGTATTTT
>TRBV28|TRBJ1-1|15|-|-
CASTPVRLLNTEAFF
TGTGCCAGCACCCCCGTCAGACTACTAAACACTGAAGCTTTCTTT
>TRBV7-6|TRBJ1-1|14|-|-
CASSRTGWDTEAFF
TGTGCCAGCAGCCGTACAGGGTGGGACACTGAAGCTTTCTTT
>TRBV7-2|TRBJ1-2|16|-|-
CASSLELGFRAHGYTF
TGTGCCAGCAGCTTAGAATTGGGTTTCAGGGCTCATGGCTACACCTTC
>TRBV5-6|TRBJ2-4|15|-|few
CASSLGAGSGTIQYF
TGTGCCAGCAGCTTGGGAGCGGGGTCAGGGACAATTCAGTACTTC
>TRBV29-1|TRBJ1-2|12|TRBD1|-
CSGQHGQAGYTF
TGCAGCGGACAACACGGACAGGCGGGCTACACCTTC
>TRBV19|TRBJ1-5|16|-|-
CASSTLTGKSNQPQHF
TGTGCCAGTAGTACCCTGACAGGAAAAAGCAATCAGCCCCAGCATTTT
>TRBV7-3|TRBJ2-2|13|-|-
CASSTFNTGELFF
TGTGCCAGCAGCACTTTTAACACCGGGGAGCTGTTTTTT
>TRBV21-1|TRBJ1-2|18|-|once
CASSAEGVQGESWYGYTF
TGTGCCAGCAGCGCCGAAGGGGTTCAGGGGGAGTCCTGGTATGGCTACACCTTC
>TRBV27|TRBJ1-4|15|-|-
CASSSAGGGGEKLFF
TGTGCCAGCAGCTCAGCGGGCGGGGGAGGTGAAAAACTGTTTTTT
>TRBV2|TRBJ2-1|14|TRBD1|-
CASSPDRGYNEQFF
TGTGCCAGCAGTCCGGACAGGGGATACAATGAGCAGTTCTTC
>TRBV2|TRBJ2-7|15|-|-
CASTPRGTVIPEQYF
TGTGCCAGCACCCCCCGGGGGACAGTTATACCCGAGCAGTACTTC
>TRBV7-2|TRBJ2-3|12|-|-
CASSPGQDTQYF
TGTGCCAGCAGCCCTGGCCAAGATACGCAGTATTTT
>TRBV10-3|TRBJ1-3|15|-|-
CAISGTIVAGNTIYF
TGTGCCATCAGTGGGACAATTGTAGCTGGAAACACCATATATTTT
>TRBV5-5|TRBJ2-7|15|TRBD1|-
CASSSGETGGHEQYF
TGTGCCAGCAGCTCGGGAGAGACAGGGGGCCACGAGCAGTACTTC
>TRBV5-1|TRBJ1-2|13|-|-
CASSLGPKAGYTF
TGCGCCAGCAGCTTGGGCCCTAAAGCTGGCTACACCTTC
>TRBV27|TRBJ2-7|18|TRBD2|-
CASSLVASGKVGTYEQYF
TGTGCCAGCAGTTTGGTAGCTAGCGGGAAGGTGGGGACCTACGAGCAGTACTTC
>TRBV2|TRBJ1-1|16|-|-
CASSEGGRGRGTEAFF
TGTGCCAGCAGTGAAGGGGGCAGGGGACGCGGTACTGAAGCTTTCTTT
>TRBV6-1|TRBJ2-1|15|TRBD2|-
CASSVELAGSNEQFF
TGTGCCAGCAGTGTTGAACTAGCGGGGTCCAATGAGCAGTTCTTC
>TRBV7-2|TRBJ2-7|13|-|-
CASSSDRGYEQYF
TGTGCCAGCAGCTCTGATCGAGGATACGAGCAGTACTTC
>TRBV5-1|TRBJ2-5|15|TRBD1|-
CASSLGTGGQETQYF
TGCGCCAGCAGCTTGGGAACAGGGGGGCAAGAGACCCAGTACTTC
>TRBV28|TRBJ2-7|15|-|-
CASLDRGGSSYEQYF
TGTGCCAGCCTAGACCGAGGGGGTAGCTCCTACGAGCAGTACTTC